Listed below are T cell receptor beta chains from one sample, sequenced in a study of cytomegalovirus exposure and HLA in healthy donors. Clones were read by immunoSEQ multiplex PCR, and TCRdb kept only the in-frame ones, dropping some. The sample includes around 120,000 clones, 70% to 90% seen only once; the top ten take about 1.9%. Material: PBMCs. The receptors originated from a woman in her late teens or twenties in good health and CMV-seronegative. CDR3s include the opening cysteine and the closing phenylalanine or tryptophan. D genes are given only for firm matches.

>.|TRBV18
CASSPGQGSNQPQHF
>TRBD1|TRBV12-5
CASGLRIAPGTGHSYEQYF
>TRBD2|TRBV30
CAWTRFKRGGGETQYF
>TRBD2|TRBV19
CATASGSSYNEQFF
>.|TRBV2
CARAGDWNSPLHF
>TRBD1|TRBV5-4
CASSFNRGQRFGYTF
>.|TRBV30
CAWRGDNTEAFF
>TRBD2|TRBV28
CASSSPWVAGAVDTQYF
>.|TRBV30
CAWSQNSGPYNEQFF
>TRBD1|TRBV5-1
CASSYPDRGYGGYTF
>.|TRBV6-1
CASVKDTSRHEQYF
>TRBD2|TRBV2
CASGLAGAPNEQFF
>TRBD1|TRBV9
CASSVGTGNQPQHF
>TRBD2|TRBV6-5
CASSYSKASGGNTQYF
>.|TRBV5-1
CASSQDGGDEQFF
>.|TRBV4-1
CASRRGAGETQYF
>TRBD1|TRBV7-8
CASSKRTGGGYTF
>.|TRBV28
CASSLLGYRELFF
>.|TRBV4-1
CASSQDQSGPNTGELFF
>TRBD1|TRBV9
CASSVGTGASSYNEQFF
>TRBD2|TRBV6-4
CASSDASGSTDTQYF
>.|TRBV11-2
CASSILQGNTEAFF
>TRBD1|TRBV5-6
CASSSGGNYEQYF